A selection of T cell receptor beta chains follows, all from one sample in a study of cytomegalovirus exposure and HLA in healthy donors. The method was immunoSEQ multiplex PCR; TCRdb's version includes in-frame clones alone and lacks a portion of them. This sample has 95,000 to 100,000 clones, with over 60% found just once. Sequencing used PBMCs. The receptors originated from a female donor in good health and CMV-seronegative. Both conserved end residues are part of each CDR3. A D gene is named only where the DNA matches it firmly. Part of the rows lack a size; the others show once, few, many or a class for expanded clones.

clone size	V gene	J gene	D gene	CDR3 DNA	CDR3 protein
-	TRBV5-4	TRBJ2-3	TRBD1	TGTGCCAGCAGCTTGGGGACAGGGAGGACAGATACGCAGTATTTT	CASSLGTGRTDTQYF
-	TRBV13	TRBJ1-2	-	TGTGCCAGCAGCCTGCATGGCGGCGAATATGGCTACACCTTC	CASSLHGGEYGYTF
-	TRBV5-1	TRBJ2-3	-	TGCGCCAGCAGCTTGGGTCGGGGGGCAAGAACAGATACGCAGTATTTT	CASSLGRGARTDTQYF
few	TRBV19	TRBJ1-1	-	TGTGCCAGTAAGCGGTTCCCGCAAAACAGGAACACTGAAGCTTTCTTT	CASKRFPQNRNTEAFF
-	TRBV7-8	TRBJ1-2	TRBD1	TGTGCCAGCAGCTTACTTTCTGGGACAGGGGGGATCGATGGCTACACCTTC	CASSLLSGTGGIDGYTF
-	TRBV5-4	TRBJ2-3	-	TGTGCCAGCAGCTTGGCGAGGTACACAGATACGCAGTATTTT	CASSLARYTDTQYF
-	TRBV11-3	TRBJ1-4	TRBD1	TGTGCCAGCAGCTTAGATAGCGGGGACAGTAATGAAAAACTGTTTTTT	CASSLDSGDSNEKLFF
-	TRBV7-3	TRBJ2-1	-	TGTGCCAGCAGCTTCGGAGGGTTCAATGAGCAGTTCTTC	CASSFGGFNEQFF
-	TRBV13	TRBJ2-5	TRBD1	TGTGCCAGCAGCTACACGACAGGGGGCGCCGAGACCCAGTACTTC	CASSYTTGGAETQYF
-	TRBV29-1	TRBJ2-3	-	TGCAGCGTTGAAAGAGGGTACCTTACAGATACGCAGTATTTT	CSVERGYLTDTQYF
-	TRBV5-1	TRBJ1-4	-	TGCGCCAGACCTGGTCGGGGGGTTAATAATGAAAAACTGTTTTTT	CARPGRGVNNEKLFF
-	TRBV10-3	TRBJ1-2	-	TGTGCCATCAGCCGGGGAGGGGCTGATGGCTACACCTTC	CAISRGGADGYTF
-	TRBV2	TRBJ2-2	-	TGTGCCAGCTCAGGGGATTACACCGGGGAGCTGTTTTTT	CASSGDYTGELFF
-	TRBV9	TRBJ2-7	TRBD2	TGTGCCAGCAGCGTAGATGGGGGGACTACCTCCTACGAGCAGTACTTC	CASSVDGGTTSYEQYF
-	TRBV7-9	TRBJ2-7	TRBD1	TGTGCCAGCAGCTTAGCGTACCGGGACAGCATCTACGAGCAGTACTTC	CASSLAYRDSIYEQYF
once	TRBV2	TRBJ1-4	-	TGTGCCAGCAGGAGAGGCTATCTAGCTAATGAAAAACTGTTTTTT	CASRRGYLANEKLFF
-	TRBV28	TRBJ1-5	TRBD1	TGTGCCGTGAAGGGACAGATAGATCAGCCCCAGCATTTT	CAVKGQIDQPQHF
-	TRBV7-2	TRBJ1-1	TRBD1	TGTGCCAGCAGCTTATTACAGGGGCTTACTGAAGCTTTCTTT	CASSLLQGLTEAFF
-	TRBV7-3	TRBJ2-4	-	TGTGCCAGCAGCTTAATTGGGGGAGGGGGCAAAAACATTCAGTACTTC	CASSLIGGGGKNIQYF
-	TRBV5-6	TRBJ1-3	TRBD1	TGTGCCAGCAGCTTATGGCAGGGGGTCTCTGGAAACACCATATATTTT	CASSLWQGVSGNTIYF
-	TRBV15	TRBJ1-5	TRBD1	TGTGCCACCAGCAGGATGACAGGGGAAGAACAGCCCCAGCATTTT	CATSRMTGEEQPQHF
-	TRBV28	TRBJ2-1	TRBD2	TGTGCCAGCAGCCAGAGGGAAGCGGGAGCGGGCTACAATGAGCAGTTCTTC	CASSQREAGAGYNEQFF
-	TRBV25-1	TRBJ2-2	TRBD1	TGTGCCAGCAGTGAATATGGTTGGACAGGGTACACCGGGGAGCTGTTTTTT	CASSEYGWTGYTGELFF
-	TRBV7-9	TRBJ2-1	TRBD1	TGTGCCAGCAGTGACAGGGATGGGGGTTACAATGAGCAGTTCTTC	CASSDRDGGYNEQFF
-	TRBV4-1	TRBJ1-2	TRBD1	TGCGCCAGCAGCCACCCCGACAGGGGGTATGGCTACACCTTC	CASSHPDRGYGYTF
-	TRBV7-9	TRBJ1-2	TRBD1	TGTGCCAGCAGCTTAGAGGACAGGGGAGACGGCTACACCTTC	CASSLEDRGDGYTF
-	TRBV7-9	TRBJ2-7	-	TGTGCCAGCAGCTTAGGCGAATCCGAGCAGTACTTC	CASSLGESEQYF
-	TRBV5-4	TRBJ2-7	-	TGTGCCAGCAGCTTGGAGGCAGGGAAACACGAGCAGTACTTC	CASSLEAGKHEQYF
-	TRBV7-3	TRBJ1-2	TRBD1	TGTGCCAGCAGCCCAGGACAGGCGTATGGCTACACCTTC	CASSPGQAYGYTF
-	TRBV7-9	TRBJ2-3	-	TGTGCCAGCAGCTTAGTGACGGGAACAGATACGCAGTATTTT	CASSLVTGTDTQYF
-	TRBV7-2	TRBJ2-1	-	TGTGCCAGCAGCTGGGGATTCGCGGGGCGTCGCCTCAATGAGCAGTTCTTC	CASSWGFAGRRLNEQFF
-	TRBV27	TRBJ1-5	-	TGTGCCAGCAGCCCCATCAATCAGCCCCAGCATTTT	CASSPINQPQHF
-	TRBV18	TRBJ2-1	TRBD2	TGTGCCAGCTCACTCGGGACTAGCGGGGCCAACAATGAGCAGTTCTTC	CASSLGTSGANNEQFF
-	TRBV7-9	TRBJ1-3	TRBD1	TGTGCCAGCAGCCCGACAGGGGGTCCTGGAAACACCATATATTTT	CASSPTGGPGNTIYF
-	TRBV28	TRBJ2-3	-	TGTGCCAGCAGTTACAGCGGGTTTGGGCGGGATACGCAGTATTTT	CASSYSGFGRDTQYF
-	TRBV9	TRBJ2-2	TRBD1	TGTGCCAGCAGCGTAGAGGCTTCCGGGACAGCTACCGGGGAGCTGTTTTTT	CASSVEASGTATGELFF
-	TRBV11-3	TRBJ2-3	TRBD1	TGTGCCAGCAGCAGGGGGCTCGGCACAGATACGCAGTATTTT	CASSRGLGTDTQYF
-	TRBV25-1	TRBJ1-1	-	TGTGCCAGCAGTGTGGCAGAGAACACTGAAGCTTTCTTT	CASSVAENTEAFF
-	TRBV7-2	TRBJ2-7	TRBD1	TGTGCCAGCAGCCCAGGGGAGCGACAGGGGATCTACGAGCAGTACTTC	CASSPGERQGIYEQYF
-	TRBV25-1	TRBJ2-2	TRBD1	TGTGCCAGCAGTGAAGTGGGACAGGGGGAATACACCGGGGAGCTGTTTTTT	CASSEVGQGEYTGELFF
-	TRBV7-2	TRBJ2-7	TRBD2	TGTGCCAGCAGCTTAGTTGGGATGGCTAGCGGCTCCTACGAGCAGTACTTC	CASSLVGMASGSYEQYF
-	TRBV7-2	TRBJ2-1	TRBD1	TGTGCCAGCAGCTTCCATTTTGAGACAGGGAGTTATGAGCAGTTCTTC	CASSFHFETGSYEQFF
-	TRBV10-2	TRBJ2-5	TRBD2	TGCGCCAGCTACGGGCGGGGGGGCCGTGCGGAGACCCAGTACTTC	CASYGRGGRAETQYF
-	TRBV23-1	TRBJ1-5	-	TGCGCCAGCAGTCAATCTCTAGGGGGGGCAGATGGACAGCCCCAGCATTTT	CASSQSLGGADGQPQHF
few	TRBV9	TRBJ2-3	TRBD2	TGTGCCAGCAGCGTGGGGACTAGCGGGAGCACAGATACGCAGTATTTT	CASSVGTSGSTDTQYF
-	TRBV6-5	TRBJ1-2	-	TGTGCCAGCAGCCCCGCGGGGGGGTATGGCTACACCTTC	CASSPAGGYGYTF
-	TRBV15	TRBJ2-1	-	TGTGCCACCAGCAGAGGCGGGCGTAATGAGCAGTTCTTC	CATSRGGRNEQFF
-	TRBV7-2	TRBJ1-5	-	TGTGCCAGCAGCCAGACAGGAGGTAATCAGCCCCAGCATTTT	CASSQTGGNQPQHF
-	TRBV28	TRBJ2-7	TRBD2	TGTGCCAGCAGTTTAGGGAGCGGGAGGGACCACGAGCAGTACTTC	CASSLGSGRDHEQYF
once	TRBV12-5	TRBJ2-2	-	TGTGCTAGTGGCACAGGCCAAGTCGGCACCGGGGAGCTGTTTTTT	CASGTGQVGTGELFF
-	TRBV30	TRBJ1-2	TRBD1	TGTGCCTGGAGCCTCGGACAGGGGGCCTTCTATGGCTACACCTTC	CAWSLGQGAFYGYTF
-	TRBV18	TRBJ1-2	-	TGTGCCAGCTCACCAAGGGGCCAGGGAAATGGCTACACCTTC	CASSPRGQGNGYTF
-	TRBV7-8	TRBJ1-3	-	TGTGCCAGCAGCCGCGTAACGTCTGGAAACACCATATATTTT	CASSRVTSGNTIYF
few	TRBV5-1	TRBJ2-1	TRBD2	TGCGCCAGCAGCTTTGTTAGCGGGGGGGCCAACAATGAGCAGTTCTTC	CASSFVSGGANNEQFF
once	TRBV6-5	TRBJ2-3	-	TGTGCCAGTAGAAGACAGGGACTCCCAGATACGCAGTATTTT	CASRRQGLPDTQYF
-	TRBV6-1	TRBJ2-1	-	TGTGCCAGCAGTGAAAAAAATCCTTTTAGCGTTTCCAGGACCTACAATGAGCAGTTCTTC	CASSEKNPFSVSRTYNEQFF
-	TRBV7-2	TRBJ2-7	-	TGTGCCAGCAGCTTAGCCCGAACTAGGTGGGAGCAGTACTTC	CASSLARTRWEQYF
-	TRBV2	TRBJ1-1	-	TGTGCCAGCAGAGTCACAGGGTTCGCTGAAGCTTTCTTT	CASRVTGFAEAFF
-	TRBV19	TRBJ2-1	TRBD1	TGTGCCAGTAGTATACAGGGACAGACGGGTGAGCAGTTCTTC	CASSIQGQTGEQFF